This T cell receptor beta chain was recorded in a study of regulatory T cells in long-lasting Graves disease. Whole-study findings and limits: Less diverse TCR repertoires were seen in persistent Graves' patients than in newly diagnosed ones.

The V end lost 0 bases, the J end lost 1 base, and 9 bases lay between the germline ends. The V gene's germline CDR1 is ENHRY and CDR2 SYGVKD. CDR3 length equals 16 residues. The time point: newly diagnosed GD, antithyroid drugs for less than 3 months. Generation of the TCR library employed RNA extracted from PBMCs. The authors drew patients from an endocrinology department in Xi'an, China. Construction of TCR beta libraries relied on iRepertoire HTBI primers and on Arm-PCR targeting CDR3 regions. Each CDR3 protein gets one entry after TCRdb re-called the multiplex PCR reads with MiXCR. The table shows 250,000 to 400,000 distinct CDR3 sequences, with over 15% occurring only once. This clonotype was counted many times. Its cognate antigen is unknown.

The V gene is TRBV10-3, the J gene TRBJ2-2; no firm D call. This receptor was obtained from a female donor with Graves disease. Material: peripheral blood mononuclear cells (PBMCs), obtained at new diagnosis, from a patient treated with antithyroid drugs. The CDR3 loop is CAISESRVQNTGELFF. CDR3 DNA sequence: TGTGCCATCAGTGAGTCTAGAGTACAGAACACCGGGGAGCTGTTTTTT.